Below are 31 T cell receptor beta chains sequenced from a single sample in a study of shared clonotypes between healthy human individuals. Terminally differentiated effector memory CD45RA+ cells were left out of the naive CD8 fraction, which was CD45RO-negative and positively selected for CCR7. Only in-frame clones appear in the TCRdb table, and some are missing; sequencing was by immunoSEQ multiplex PCR. The sample consists of roughly 2,000,000 clones, about 93% of them appearing once. Sequencing used naive CD8+ T cells from PBMCs. Every receptor here comes from a man younger than 35 in good health. Some clones in this sample may be carry-over from other donors' samples.

The chain employs TRBV29-1 and TRBJ2-1; 7 bases fit TRBD2. Per germline, CDR1 SQVTM and CDR2 ANQGSEA. This CDR3 is 15 amino acids long. After removal of 8 bases from V and 2 bases from J, the junction contained 12 bases not matched to a gene. CDR3: CSFNLGGSTYNEQFF. The CDR3 nucleotides read TGCAGCTTCAACCTTGGCGGGAGCACCTACAATGAGCAGTTCTTC.

The V call is TRBV28, the J call TRBJ2-1; D is perhaps TRBD2 (5 bases). CDR3 length equals 14 residues. Germline values: CDR1 MDHEN, CDR2 SYDVKM. Trimming left V 4 bases short and J 6 bases short, with 13 bases between. CDR3 region: CASSSSGWSNEQFF. The CDR3 DNA follows: TGTGCCAGCAGTTCGTCGGGGTGGTCCAATGAGCAGTTCTTC. Drawing the rest from reference TRBV28 and TRBJ2-1, the complete variable domain is DVKVTQSSRYLVKRTGEKVFLECVQDMDHENMFWYRQDPGLGLRLIYFSYDVKMKEKGDIPEGYSVSREKKERFSLILESASTNQTSMYLCASSSSGWSNEQFFGPGTRLTVL.

The chain is built from TRBV6-5 and TRBJ2-3; D gene uncertain. There are 13 residues in the CDR3. Germline values: CDR1 MNHEY, CDR2 SVGAGI. V lost 8 bases and J lost 2, with 11 bases in between. In DNA, the CDR3 is TGTGCCAGCCGACCCTATTTCACAGATACGCAGTATTTT. This gives the protein CASRPYFTDTQYF.

The chain combines TRBV29-1 with TRBJ2-7, with D possibly TRBD1 on 6 matching bases. V gave up 7 bases and J gave up 0 bases, with 19 bases separating them. The CDR3 is made up of 15 amino acids. The germline V gene has CDR1 SQVTM and CDR2 ANQGSEA. The CDR3 coding sequence is TGCAGCGCAAGAGGGTGGCAGGGGCTCTCCTACGAGCAGTACTTC. The encoded protein is CSARGWQGLSYEQYF.

About this clone: In the same sample, other DNA sequences code for this CDR3. This chain uses TRBV28 with TRBJ2-2; 9 nucleotides agree with TRBD2. The CDR3 length is 14 residues. Germline values: CDR1 MDHEN, CDR2 SYDVKM. The V and J ends lost 4 bases and 4 bases, in that order; junction bases with no gene match: 1. This chain's CDR3 is CASSSAGGTGELFF. In DNA, the CDR3 is TGTGCCAGCAGTTCAGCGGGAGGCACCGGGGAGCTGTTTTTT.

This clone was picked up one time. The rearrangement joins TRBV15 to TRBJ2-1, with 8 bases matching TRBD1. CDR3 size: 17 residues. Germline V lookup: CDR1 LNHNV, CDR2 YYDKDF (reference sequence). J was trimmed by 2 bases and V by 2 bases; bases with no gene match: 8. The CDR3 DNA reads TGTGCCACCAGCAGATACCGACAGGGGAAGACCTACAATGAGCAGTTCTTC. Translating it yields CATSRYRQGKTYNEQFF.

This clone showed up just once. The J gene is TRBJ2-7, the V gene TRBV14; D is unresolved. CDR3 size: 14 residues. Germline V gene lookup returns CDR1 SGHDN and CDR2 FVKESK. V was pared by 4 bases and J by 0 bases, with 10 bases between. DNA for the CDR3: TGTGCCAGCAGCCTTCTATCGGCCTCCTACGAGCAGTACTTC. This encodes CASSLLSASYEQYF.

This clone was counted only a few times. This same CDR3 is encoded by further DNA sequences in the sample. This chain connects TRBV5-6 to TRBJ1-1, with D perhaps TRBD1 (5 bases). Trimming pared 4 bases from V and 5 bases from J, leaving 9 bases between. The CDR3 loop spans 12 amino acids. Germline lookup yields CDR1 SGHDT and CDR2 YYEEEE. Here the CDR3 reads CASSRGGTEAFF. CDR3 DNA sequence: TGTGCCAGCAGCAGGGGAGGAACTGAAGCTTTCTTT.

The chain is built from TRBV27 and TRBJ2-6; tentative D call: TRBD1 (5 bases). Trimming took off 4 bases at V and 0 bases at J, with 13 bases between the two ends. This CDR3 contains 17 residues. Germline CDR1 and CDR2: MNHEY and SMNVEV (reference sequence). The CDR3 bases are TGTGCCAGCAGTTCATCGACAGTGCGCTCTGGGGCCAACGTCCTGACTTTC. This translates into CASSSSTVRSGANVLTF.

The V gene is TRBV13, the J gene TRBJ2-3; TRBD2 matches 7 bases. Germline values: CDR1 PRHDT, CDR2 FYEKMQ (reference sequence). The CDR3 covers 16 residues. J gave up 0 bases and V 5 bases, and 8 bases lay outside the gene matches. The CDR3 nucleotides read TGTGCCAGCAGCGTAACCCTAGCGGCTAGCACAGATACGCAGTATTTT. Translation: CASSVTLAASTDTQYF.

V and J are TRBV4-1 and TRBJ2-7, with a possible D match to TRBD1 (6 bases). Trimming stripped 0 bases from V and 2 bases from J, with 11 bases between. The CDR3 has 15 amino acids. In germline, CDR1 is MGHRA, CDR2 YSYEKL. CDR3 DNA: TGCGCCAGCAGCCAAGACTCCGACAGGACCTACGAGCAGTACTTC. This gives the protein CASSQDSDRTYEQYF.

The chain has TRBV10-2 and TRBJ1-1; no clear D. Looked up from germline, CDR1 is WSHSY and CDR2 is SAAADI. V shed 9 bases and J shed 1 base, with 12 bases lying between them. This CDR3 contains 13 residues. This CDR3 is CASNDRPNTEAFF. The DNA of the CDR3 is TGCGCCAGTAATGATCGTCCGAACACTGAAGCTTTCTTT.

This clone was picked up one time. The sample has other DNA sequences that encode this CDR3 too. V gene TRBV27 combines with J gene TRBJ2-7, with 7 bases matching TRBD1. This CDR3 comprises 14 residues. Germline V gene lookup returns CDR1 MNHEY and CDR2 SMNVEV (reference sequence). J lost 2 bases, V lost 4 bases, and 5 bases had no gene match. CDR3 DNA sequence: TGTGCCAGCAGTTCCGGGCAGGGGGCCTACGAGCAGTACTTC. Its protein product is CASSSGQGAYEQYF.

The J gene is TRBJ1-2, the V gene TRBV27; no clear D. CDR1 is MNHEY, CDR2 SMNVEV, per germline (reference sequence). The CDR3 has 15 amino acids. V was cut by 7 bases and J by 4 bases, with 19 bases left in between. This chain's CDR3 is CASTPQEGVGYGYTF. The DNA of the CDR3 is TGTGCCAGCACCCCCCAAGAGGGAGTGGGCTATGGCTACACCTTC.

The chain combines TRBV9 with TRBJ2-1; 8 bases map to TRBD2. This CDR3 contains 16 residues. Trimming took 0 bases from V and 4 from J; bases not matched to a gene: 6. CDR1 is SGDLS and CDR2 is YYNGEE in the germline V gene. CDR3 DNA: TGTGCCAGCAGCGTAGATCCAGCGGGAGCTTACAATGAGCAGTTCTTC. It specifies CASSVDPAGAYNEQFF.

The chain combines TRBV4-1 with TRBJ2-7; TRBD2 matches 12 bases. There are 16 residues in the CDR3. Per the germline V gene, CDR1 is MGHRA and CDR2 is YSYEKL. V lost 0 bases, J lost 6 bases, and 6 bases stayed unmatched. The CDR3 spells CASSQDALAGGPEQYF. The CDR3 DNA is TGCGCCAGCAGCCAAGACGCTCTAGCGGGAGGGCCCGAGCAGTACTTC.

V gene TRBV7-9 combines with J gene TRBJ1-1; no clear D. CDR3 length equals 13 residues. V was clipped by 7 bases and J by 0 bases, with 9 bases between them. CDR1 and CDR2 from the germline V gene are SEHNR and FQNEAQ (reference sequence). The CDR3 spells CASKEPMNTEAFF. For the CDR3, the DNA is TGTGCCAGCAAGGAACCAATGAACACTGAAGCTTTCTTT.

This chain connects TRBV5-1 to TRBJ2-3; TRBD2 matches at 13 bases. The CDR3 is 16 residues long. Germline CDR1 is SGHRS and CDR2 is YFSETQ. The V and J ends lost 3 bases and 2 bases, in that order; junction bases with no gene match: 3. The CDR3 here is CASSSGTSGITDTQYF. CDR3 bases: TGCGCCAGCAGCTCCGGGACTAGCGGGATCACAGATACGCAGTATTTT.

The chain carries TRBV5-6 and TRBJ2-3; 14 bases match TRBD2. J lost 4 bases, V lost 3 bases, and 7 bases had no gene match. From germline, CDR1 is SGHDT and CDR2 YYEEEE. The CDR3 is 17 residues long. CDR3 nucleotides: TGTGCCAGCAGCTCCCGACTAGCGGGAGGGCCAGCAGATACGCAGTATTTT. This codes for CASSSRLAGGPADTQYF.

The chain recombines TRBV28 with TRBJ1-1, with no clear D. This CDR3 is 17 amino acids long. Per the germline V gene, CDR1 is MDHEN and CDR2 is SYDVKM. V was cut by 2 bases and J by 1 base, with 17 bases left in between. CDR3 bases: TGTGCCAGCAGTTTAAATAGGGCTACCTTGGGGAACACTGAAGCTTTCTTT. Encoded protein: CASSLNRATLGNTEAFF.

V and J are TRBV30 and TRBJ1-2, with 9 bases lining up with TRBD1. CDR1 is GTSNPN, CDR2 SVGIG, per germline (reference sequence). With V trimmed by 3 bases and J by 4 bases, 12 bases remained unmatched. The CDR3 has 16 residues. The CDR3 region has the DNA TGTGCCTGGAGCGGGACAGGGTACGGCGTGTCCTATGGCTACACCTTC. It specifies CAWSGTGYGVSYGYTF.

In the case of this clone: A much larger clone is a single base away; this may be a read error. V is TRBV28 and J is TRBJ2-7, with D perhaps matching TRBD2 (6 bases). The CDR3 runs to 14 residues. Germline CDR1 is MDHEN and CDR2 is SYDVKM. The V end was cut by 6 bases, the J end by 0 bases, with 12 bases between. The CDR3 coding sequence is TGTGCCAGCAGCCAACGGGGGAGCTCCTACGAGCAGTACTTC. This translates into CASSQRGSSYEQYF.

The chain couples TRBV29-1 to TRBJ2-2, with no clear D. This CDR3 is built from 15 residues. The V and J ends lost 7 bases and 1 base respectively, with 16 bases between them. Germline V CDR1 and CDR2: SQVTM, ANQGSEA. This CDR3 is CSAKEPLGNTGELFF. The CDR3 DNA reads as TGCAGCGCCAAAGAGCCCTTAGGGAACACCGGGGAGCTGTTTTTT.

This clone was seen just once. Other nucleotide sequences from this sample produce the same CDR3. The genes are TRBV7-3 and TRBJ2-1; a weak D match, TRBD1 (5 bases). The V gene lost 1 base and the J gene lost 0 bases, with 7 bases spanning the gap. CDR1 and CDR2 from the germline V gene are SGHTA and FQGTGA. CDR3 length equals 15 residues. The CDR3 DNA follows: TGTGCCAGCAGCTTAAGGCAGGGCTCCTACAATGAGCAGTTCTTC. The encoded protein is CASSLRQGSYNEQFF.

Of note for this clone: The same CDR3 is also encoded by other DNA sequences in this sample. The genes are TRBV6-6 and TRBJ2-1; D remains unclear. The CDR3 runs to 12 residues. Deletions cut 7 bases from V and 4 bases from J, with 8 bases between. Germline values: CDR1 MNHNY, CDR2 SVGAGI (reference sequence). Here the CDR3 reads CASTSSYNEQFF. DNA of the CDR3: TGTGCCAGCACCTCATCTTACAATGAGCAGTTCTTC.

As concerns this clone: Other nucleotide sequences in the sample specify the same CDR3. The rearrangement joins TRBV29-1 to TRBJ2-6; D unresolved. The CDR3 is 12 residues long. The V gene lost 7 bases and the J gene lost 0 bases, with 4 bases spanning the gap. Per germline, CDR1 SQVTM and CDR2 ANQGSEA. CDR3 bases: TGCAGCGCCATCTCTGGGGCCAACGTCCTGACTTTC. Its protein is CSAISGANVLTF.

This clone was seen once. The V and J genes are TRBV4-1 and TRBJ2-7, with 16 bases identical to TRBD2. The V gene's germline CDR1 is MGHRA and CDR2 YSYEKL. Germline trimming cut 2 bases from V and 4 bases from J; bases unmatched to any gene: 11. CDR3 length equals 19 residues. CDR3 DNA: TGCGCCAGCAGCCAATTAACGGGACTAGCGGGAGGGCGCGGTTACGAGCAGTACTTC. Encoded protein: CASSQLTGLAGGRGYEQYF.

The rearrangement uses TRBV7-9 and TRBJ1-2, with D uncertain. CDR1 and CDR2 (germline): SEHNR, FQNEAQ (reference sequence). V was trimmed by 5 bases and J by 4 bases, leaving 11 bases between them. The CDR3 is made up of 13 amino acids. The CDR3 loop reads CASSPVLFYGYTF. The CDR3 DNA sequence: TGTGCCAGCAGCCCCGTCCTTTTCTATGGCTACACCTTC.

This chain joins TRBV25-1 and TRBJ1-2; 10 nucleotides match TRBD1. CDR3 size: 17 residues. Germline CDR1 is MGHDK and CDR2 is SYGVNS. V gave up 4 bases and J gave up 3 bases; unmatched junction bases: 11. This chain's CDR3 is CASSAKNRDRGHYGYTF. CDR3 DNA sequence: TGTGCCAGCAGTGCTAAGAACCGGGACAGGGGTCACTATGGCTACACCTTC.

The chain combines TRBV5-4 with TRBJ2-1; 9 nucleotides agree with TRBD1. Per germline, CDR1 SGHNT and CDR2 YYREEE (reference sequence). V shed 3 bases and J 4 bases; nucleotides not matched to a gene: 5. The CDR3 extends over 15 amino acids. CDR3 amino acids: CASSSPGQGYNEQFF. DNA for the CDR3: TGTGCCAGCAGCTCTCCGGGACAGGGTTACAATGAGCAGTTCTTC.

The chain combines TRBV10-3 with TRBJ1-2, with D possibly TRBD1 on 6 matching bases. Looked up from germline, CDR1 is ENHRY and CDR2 is SYGVKD. The ends were cut back, 10 bases at V and 7 bases at J, with 16 bases in the middle. The CDR3 has 12 amino acids. CDR3 amino acids: CATTPEGGGYTF. DNA for the CDR3: TGTGCCACTACGCCAGAGGGGGGTGGCTACACCTTC.